One TCR beta chain is described in this entry. The target antigen is unknown. The sample is drawn from a study of OX40 agonist ivuxolimab in advanced cancers. Study-level background: Three patients, one with hepatocellular carcinoma and two with cutaneous melanoma, responded partially. Study-wide findings and caveats: Which antigen the expanded peripheral T cells recognized is unknown.

TCRdb's table, derived via immunoSEQ multiplex PCR, lists solely in-frame clones and lacks some. This sample has 30,000 to 40,000 clones, with nearly 90% found just once. CDR1 is SEHNR, CDR2 FQNEAQ, per germline (reference sequence). V lost 5 bases, J lost 0 bases, and 4 bases stayed unmatched. The CDR3 covers 16 residues. The sequence came from an adult with an advanced solid tumor such as melanoma, head and neck, liver or kidney cancer. This sample comprised CD4+ or CD8+ T cells sorted from blood, obtained in a trial of the OX40 agonist ivuxolimab. The chain recombines TRBV7-9 with TRBJ1-6; 7 bases map to TRBD1. The CDR3 loop is CASSQTGHSYNSPLHF. CDR3 bases: TGTGCCAGCAGCCAGACAGGGCACTCCTATAATTCACCCCTCCACTTT.